Presented here are 16 T cell receptor beta chains from one specimen sequenced in a study of sequential checkpoint blockade in melanoma (dated by TCRdb to the late 2010s). The library was produced with the immunoSEQ multiplex PCR assay. TCRdb holds this immuneACCESS table with in-frame rearrangements only. Some clones are missing; in checked studies, unresolved V genes explain under half, and the rest has no known cause. The sample yields about 2,900 clones; 20% to 30% were counted once. The ten largest clonotypes hold roughly 12% of the sample. The treatment or condition label on this specimen signifies: randomized to nivolumab then ipilimumab (arm A) or the reverse (arm B). The material was tumor tissue (inferred from file names), obtained from a patient given nivolumab and ipilimumab in sequence. The receptors originated from a human donor with melanoma.

Sample share makes this clone medium-sized. The chain links TRBV11-3 to TRBJ1-3, with D maybe TRBD1 (6 bases). The V gene's germline CDR1 is SGHNT and CDR2 YENEEA. Trimming shortened V by 4 bases and J by 4 bases, and 14 bases separated the two germline ends. This CDR3 spans 15 amino acids. CDR3 residues: CASSSGTNWGNTIYF. The DNA for the CDR3 is TGTGCCAGCAGCTCCGGGACAAACTGGGGAAACACCATATATTTT.

A few counts support this clone. The chain uses TRBV29-1 and TRBJ1-1, with D tentatively TRBD1 (6 bases). This CDR3 is 13 amino acids long. Deletions cut 7 bases from V and 1 base from J, with 13 bases between. The germline V gene has CDR1 SQVTM and CDR2 ANQGSEA. The CDR3 here is CSARGAENTEAFF. CDR3 coding DNA: TGCAGCGCTAGGGGGGCCGAGAACACTGAAGCTTTCTTT.

The rearrangement joins TRBV18 to TRBJ1-1; perhaps TRBD1 as D (6 bases). V dropped 1 base and J dropped 4 bases, with 10 bases sitting between them. CDR3 length equals 14 residues. Germline loops: CDR1 KGHSH, CDR2 LQKENI. CDR3 sequence (DNA): TGTGCCAGCTCACCACAAGGGGGGAGCACTGAAGCTTTCTTT. Translating it yields CASSPQGGSTEAFF.

V is TRBV7-6 and J is TRBJ1-2, with 12 bases fitting TRBD1. This CDR3 has 14 residues. Germline V gives CDR1 SGHVS, CDR2 FNYEAQ. Trimming cost V 5 bases and J 6 bases; bases outside gene matches: 4. The CDR3 spells CASSRGTGGDGYTF. The CDR3 nucleotides are TGTGCCAGCAGCAGAGGGACAGGGGGCGATGGCTACACCTTC.

This clone was recorded a few times. This chain links TRBV28 with TRBJ2-1; D gene unclear. The V and J ends lost 2 bases and 0 bases respectively, with 14 bases between them. This CDR3 spans 17 amino acids. Germline CDR1 and CDR2: MDHEN and SYDVKM. The CDR3 is CASSLRRPYGSYNEQFF. CDR3 DNA: TGTGCCAGCAGTTTACGGCGGCCGTACGGCTCCTACAATGAGCAGTTCTTC.

The chain is built from TRBV19 and TRBJ2-5; 9 bases are a match to TRBD2. V gave up 3 bases and J gave up 4 bases; unmatched junction bases: 6. The CDR3 spans 15 residues. Germline V gene lookup returns CDR1 LNHDA and CDR2 SQIVND (reference sequence). The CDR3 reads CASSIGAGGGETQYF. Here the CDR3 DNA reads TGTGCCAGTAGTATCGGAGCGGGAGGAGGAGAGACCCAGTACTTC.

The chain has TRBV6-7 and TRBJ2-3; D might be TRBD1 or TRBD2, each matching 6 bases. TRBV6-7 is placed among ORFs of uncertain function. This CDR3 region has 14 residues. Trimming removed 2 bases from V and 3 bases from J, with 9 bases in between. The CDR3 reads CASSYGGPTDTQYF. CDR3 bases: TGTGCCAGCAGTTACGGGGGGCCGACAGATACGCAGTATTTT.

This clone was seen a handful of times. The chain couples TRBV29-1 to TRBJ2-5, with D perhaps matching TRBD1 (6 bases). The CDR3 runs 16 residues. Germline-derived CDR1 and CDR2 are SQVTM and ANQGSEA. V was cut by 2 bases and J by 5 bases, with 21 bases left in between. Here the CDR3 DNA reads TGCAGCGTTGAACTTACAGGGTATCAGCAGCGGGAGACCCAGTACTTC. It specifies CSVELTGYQQRETQYF.

This clone ranks as medium-sized. The chain carries TRBV10-3 and TRBJ2-3; 7 nucleotides agree with TRBD2. The CDR3 runs to 13 residues. V lost 10 bases and J lost 2; bases outside the gene matches: 6. The germline V gene encodes CDR1 ENHRY and CDR2 SYGVKD. The CDR3 is CATTGTNTDTQYF. The CDR3, as DNA: TGTGCCACCACCGGGACTAACACAGATACGCAGTATTTT.

The J gene is TRBJ2-3, the V gene TRBV19; D ambiguous. Germline assignment: CDR1 LNHDA and CDR2 SQIVND (reference sequence). V lost 0 bases and J lost 6, with 7 bases in between. CDR3 size: 13 residues. As DNA, the CDR3 is TGTGCCAGTAGTATAGAGTGGGCGGATACGCAGTATTTT. Translated: CASSIEWADTQYF.

The chain has TRBV19 and TRBJ1-1; D remains unclear. Trimming left V 4 bases short and J 0 bases short, with 12 bases between. The CDR3 is made up of 15 amino acids. Germline V gene sequence: CDR1 LNHDA, CDR2 SQIVND (reference sequence). The CDR3 is CASSSPDILNTEAFF. CDR3 bases: TGTGCCAGTAGTAGTCCTGACATCTTGAACACTGAAGCTTTCTTT.

The sample holds a few counts of this clone. The chain uses TRBV7-4 and TRBJ2-7, with no clear D. Per the germline V gene, CDR1 is SGHVT and CDR2 is SQSDAQ. Trimming left V 3 bases short and J 1 base short, with 7 bases between. This CDR3 spans 13 amino acids. In DNA form, the CDR3 reads TGTGCCAGCAGCTTTATGGAATCCTACGAGCAGTACTTC. This sequence encodes CASSFMESYEQYF.

This chain links TRBV23-1 with TRBJ1-2; D call uncertain. TRBV23-1 falls under the ORF class, with uncertain function. The CDR3 runs to 16 residues. V was clipped by 0 bases and J by 1 base, with 12 bases between them. The CDR3 nucleotides read TGCGCCAGCAGTCAATCGGCACCGGAGGGTAACTATGGCTACACCTTC. Its protein product is CASSQSAPEGNYGYTF.

In this sample, this clone turned up a few times. The genes are TRBV7-7 and TRBJ2-2; 9 bases line up with TRBD2. Germline CDR1 and CDR2: SSHAT and FNYEAQ (reference sequence). The ends lost 4 bases at V and 5 bases at J; junction bases unmatched: 8. The CDR3 is 16 amino acids. The CDR3 DNA sequence: TGTGCCAGCAGCTCCACCTTAGCGGGAGTTACCGGGGAGCTGTTTTTT. It is translated as CASSSTLAGVTGELFF. Full variable domain (missing parts from reference TRBV7-7 and TRBJ2-2): GAGVSQSPRYKVTKRGQDVTLRCDPISSHATLYWYQQALGQGPEFLTYFNYEAQPDKSGLPSDRFSAERPEGSISTLTIQRTEQRDSAMYRCASSSTLAGVTGELFFGEGSRLTVL.

This clone was seen only a few times. The chain is built from TRBV6-8 and TRBJ1-2; D is undetermined. Germline-derived CDR1 and CDR2 are MNHGY and SAAAGT. The CDR3 totals 17 residues. The V gene lost 5 bases and the J gene lost 4 bases, with 23 bases spanning the gap. This chain's CDR3 is CASSQPVRIGKTYGYTF. In nucleotides, the CDR3 is TGTGCCAGCAGTCAGCCTGTCCGCATCGGAAAGACCTATGGCTACACCTTC.

This clone was observed a handful of times. The chain uses TRBV5-1 and TRBJ2-1, with 9 positions matching TRBD2. This CDR3 has 15 residues. After removal of 4 bases from V and 8 bases from J, the junction contained 10 bases not matched to a gene. The V gene's germline CDR1 is SGHRS and CDR2 YFSETQ. The CDR3 region has the DNA TGCGCCAGCAGCGACACCGCGGGGGGGGCCTATGAGCAGTTCTTC. It codes for CASSDTAGGAYEQFF.